This T cell receptor (beta chain) comes out of a study of T-cell reconstitution after alpha-beta-depleted transplantation in children. Study findings and constraints: Several hundred expanded graft clones reportedly gave rise to the alpha-beta T cells present about two months after transplant. Diversity of TCRbeta at day 60 was high in some patients, arising from surviving recipient T cells and thymic progenitors. Newly generated T cells supplied most T-cell counts and diversity one year post-transplant.

Unique molecular identifiers were used to barcode this TCRbeta library. TCRdb called the PCR reads again in MiXCR, with one record for every CDR3 protein. The data contain a few hundred thousand distinct CDR3 sequences, roughly 30% of them singletons. CDR3 size: 13 residues. V gave up 6 bases and J gave up 5 bases; unmatched junction bases: 6. The germline V gene has CDR1 SNHLY and CDR2 FYNNEI. Details on this clonotype: Its antigen is unknown.

This chain connects TRBV2 to TRBJ2-5, with 7 nucleotides matching TRBD2. This sequence was found in a boy under two years old with Wiskott-Aldrich syndrome, due to receive a stem cell transplant. The source was PBMCs, collected before TCRalphabeta/CD19-depleted stem cell transplant. CDR3 nucleotide sequence: TGTGCCAGCAGGGGGGGGATGAAGGAGACCCAGTACTTC. Encoded protein: CASRGGMKETQYF.